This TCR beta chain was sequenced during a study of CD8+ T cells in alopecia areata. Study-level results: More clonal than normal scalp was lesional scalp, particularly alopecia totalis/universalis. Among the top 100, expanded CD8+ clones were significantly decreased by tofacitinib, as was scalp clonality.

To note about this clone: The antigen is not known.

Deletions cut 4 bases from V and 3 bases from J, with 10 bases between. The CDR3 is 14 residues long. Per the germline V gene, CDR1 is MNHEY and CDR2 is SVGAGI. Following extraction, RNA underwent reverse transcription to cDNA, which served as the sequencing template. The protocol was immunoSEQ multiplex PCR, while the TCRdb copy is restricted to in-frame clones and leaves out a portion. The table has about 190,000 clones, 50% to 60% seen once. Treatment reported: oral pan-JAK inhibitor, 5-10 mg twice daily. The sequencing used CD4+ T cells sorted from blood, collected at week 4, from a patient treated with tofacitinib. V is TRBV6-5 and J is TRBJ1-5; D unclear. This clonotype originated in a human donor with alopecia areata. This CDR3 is CASSSTRTNQPQHF. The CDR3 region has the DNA TGTGCCAGCAGTTCGACTAGGACCAATCAGCCCCAGCATTTT.